The clone carrying this T cell receptor beta chain was seen a handful of times. Looked up from germline, CDR1 is SGHDN and CDR2 is FVKESK. This CDR3 contains 15 residues. V gave up 0 bases and J gave up 4 bases, with 12 bases separating them. With iRepertoire HTBI primers and Arm-PCR of CDR3 regions, TCR beta libraries were built. TCRdb reanalysed the multiplex PCR reads using MiXCR and keeps one entry per CDR3 protein. This sample has 700,000 or so distinct CDR3 sequences; 25% to 30% occur once, and the top ten carry about two fifths. This entry belongs to a study of regulatory T cells in long-lasting Graves disease. Specified time point: persistent/refractory GD, antithyroid drugs over 5 years with positive TRAb. PBMCs were the source of the RNA used for TCR sequencing.

The sequence was obtained from a female donor with Graves disease. Specimen: peripheral blood mononuclear cells (PBMCs), collected when the disease was refractory, from a patient treated with antithyroid drugs. The chain employs TRBV14 and TRBJ1-2, with D perhaps matching TRBD1 (6 bases). DNA for the CDR3: TGTGCCAGCAGCCAAGAAATTACAGGGATCTATGGCTACACCTTC. As protein: CASSQEITGIYGYTF.